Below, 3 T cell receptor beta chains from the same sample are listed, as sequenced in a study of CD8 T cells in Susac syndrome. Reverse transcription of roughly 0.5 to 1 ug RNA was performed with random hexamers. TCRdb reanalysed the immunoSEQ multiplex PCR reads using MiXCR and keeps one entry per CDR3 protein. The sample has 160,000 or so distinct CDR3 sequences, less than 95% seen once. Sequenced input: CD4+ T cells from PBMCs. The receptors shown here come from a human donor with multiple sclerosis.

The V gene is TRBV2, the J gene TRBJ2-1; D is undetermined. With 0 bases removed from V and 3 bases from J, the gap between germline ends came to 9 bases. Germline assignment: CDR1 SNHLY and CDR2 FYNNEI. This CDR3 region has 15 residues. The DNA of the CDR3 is TGTGCCAGCAGTGAAGCGCCCAGTCTCTACAATGAGCAGTTCTTC. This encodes CASSEAPSLYNEQFF.

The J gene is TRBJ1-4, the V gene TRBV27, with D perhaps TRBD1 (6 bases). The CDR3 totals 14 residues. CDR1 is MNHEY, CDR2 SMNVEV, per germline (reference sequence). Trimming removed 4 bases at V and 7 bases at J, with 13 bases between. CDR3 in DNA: TGTGCCAGCAGTTCCCACAGGGCGGGTGAAAAACTGTTTTTT. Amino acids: CASSSHRAGEKLFF.

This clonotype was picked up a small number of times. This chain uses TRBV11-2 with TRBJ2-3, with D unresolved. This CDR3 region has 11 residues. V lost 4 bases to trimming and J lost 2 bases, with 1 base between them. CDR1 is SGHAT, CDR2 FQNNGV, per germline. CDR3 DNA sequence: TGTGCCAGCAGCTACACAGATACGCAGTATTTT. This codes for CASSYTDTQYF.